A selection of T cell receptor beta chains follows, all from one sample in a study of blood T cells in healthy people across ages. TCRdb re-called the 5' RACE reads through MiXCR, storing one row per CDR3 protein. This sample carries some 640,000 distinct CDR3 sequences, around 49% of them seen once, and the ten largest clones take roughly 34%. The sequencing input was blood. The receptors derive from a woman aged 55-70 years in good health. The CDR3 runs from the conserved cysteine through the conserved F or W. A D gene is named only where the DNA matches it firmly. Clone size is shown for a subset of rows, as once, few, many or a class of expanded clone.

D | J | length | size | V | DNA | CDR3
NA | TRBJ2-5 | 15 | few | TRBV7-2 | TGTGCCAGCAGCTTGGGCGGCGGGTTCCAAGAGACCCAGTACTTC | CASSLGGGFQETQYF
TRBD1 | TRBJ1-6 | 13 | NA | TRBV20-1 | TGCAGTGCTAGTGGGGACAGGGGGTCACCCCTCCACTTT | CSASGDRGSPLHF
NA | TRBJ2-6 | 17 | NA | TRBV12-3/TRBV12-4 | TGTGCCAGCAGTTTAGGGCTGACTAGCTCTGGGGCCAACGTCCTGACTTTC | CASSLGLTSSGANVLTF
NA | TRBJ2-3 | 15 | few | TRBV7-2 | TGTGCCAGCAGTCCTATAAAGTTAGGCACAGATACGCAGTATTTT | CASSPIKLGTDTQYF
NA | TRBJ2-4 | 17 | few | TRBV11-2 | TGTGCCAGCAGCTTATCATGGAGGGGCAGACAGGGAAACATTCAGTACTTC | CASSLSWRGRQGNIQYF
TRBD1 | TRBJ2-7 | 13 | NA | TRBV2 | TGTGCCAGCTGTGACAGGGTAACCTACGAGCAGTACTTC | CASCDRVTYEQYF
TRBD1 | TRBJ2-7 | 14 | NA | TRBV7-2 | TGTGCCAGCACCGGACAGGACAGCTCCTACGAGCAGTACTTC | CASTGQDSSYEQYF
NA | TRBJ2-5 | 13 | NA | TRBV6-5 | TGTGCCAGCAGTTATGCGGGGGCCGCGCCCCAGTACTTC | CASSYAGAAPQYF
TRBD2 | TRBJ2-3 | 17 | NA | TRBV5-1 | TGCGCCAGCAGCTTGGCCGGGGTAGCGGGTGTTGGAGATACGCAGTATTTT | CASSLAGVAGVGDTQYF
NA | TRBJ1-4 | 16 | few | TRBV7-2 | TGTGCCAGCAGTGGGGCGGCGGTTGCAACTAATGAAAAACTGTTTTTT | CASSGAAVATNEKLFF
TRBD1 | TRBJ1-2 | 14 | few | TRBV5-1 | TGCGCCAGCAGCGGCAGGACAGGGGGCGATGGCTACACCTTC | CASSGRTGGDGYTF